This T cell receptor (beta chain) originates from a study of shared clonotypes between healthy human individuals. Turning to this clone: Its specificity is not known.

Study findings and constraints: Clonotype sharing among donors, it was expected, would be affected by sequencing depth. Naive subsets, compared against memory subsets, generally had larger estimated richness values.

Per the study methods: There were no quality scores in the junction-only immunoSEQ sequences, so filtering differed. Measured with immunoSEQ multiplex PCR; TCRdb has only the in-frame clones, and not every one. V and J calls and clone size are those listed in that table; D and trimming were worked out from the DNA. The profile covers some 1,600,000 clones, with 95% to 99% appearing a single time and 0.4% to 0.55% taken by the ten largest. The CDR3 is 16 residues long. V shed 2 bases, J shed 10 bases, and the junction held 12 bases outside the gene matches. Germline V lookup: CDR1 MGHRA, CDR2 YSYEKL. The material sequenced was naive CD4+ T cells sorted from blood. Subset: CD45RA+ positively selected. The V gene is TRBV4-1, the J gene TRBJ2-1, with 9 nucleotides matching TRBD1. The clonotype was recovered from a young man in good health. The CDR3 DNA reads TGCGCCAGCAGCCAAAACAGGGGGCGCCTTTGGAGGGAGCAGTTCTTC. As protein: CASSQNRGRLWREQFF.